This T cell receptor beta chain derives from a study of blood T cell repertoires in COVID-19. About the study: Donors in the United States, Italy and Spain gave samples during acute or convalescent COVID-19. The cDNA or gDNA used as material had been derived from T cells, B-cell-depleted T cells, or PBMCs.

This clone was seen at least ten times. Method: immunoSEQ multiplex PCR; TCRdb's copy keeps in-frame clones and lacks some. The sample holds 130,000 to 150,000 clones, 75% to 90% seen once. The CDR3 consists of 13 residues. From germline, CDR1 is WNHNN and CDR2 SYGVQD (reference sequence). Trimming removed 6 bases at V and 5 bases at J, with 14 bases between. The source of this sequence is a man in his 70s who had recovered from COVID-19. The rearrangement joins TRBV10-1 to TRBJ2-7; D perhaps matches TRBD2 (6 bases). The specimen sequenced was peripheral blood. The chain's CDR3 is CASSEGLRDEQYF. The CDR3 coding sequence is TGCGCCAGCAGCGAGGGACTCCGGGACGAGCAGTACTTC.